This T cell receptor beta chain was identified during a study of blood T cell repertoires in COVID-19. Overall study context: Specimens from acute and convalescent COVID-19 originated in the United States, Italy and Spain. PBMCs, B-cell-depleted T cells, or T cells were the source of the cDNA or gDNA that made up the material.

Enrolled through a virtual design, the participants were between 18 and 89 years of age and came from about two dozen US areas. This clone showed up just a few times. This table comes from immunoSEQ multiplex PCR, and its TCRdb copy is limited to in-frame clones, with some not included. This table has roughly 150,000 clones, approximately 81% appearing once. The origin of this receptor is a man aged 55-75 years who had recovered from COVID-19. The sample taken for sequencing was PBMCs or T cells enriched from blood (not recorded which).

CDR3 protein: CASSPGLPLGTEAFF. The CDR3 nucleotides read TGTGCCAGCAGTCCTGGACTGCCCCTGGGCACTGAAGCTTTCTTT. This chain links TRBV11-2 with TRBJ1-1; no firm D call. Between the trimmed V and J ends, which lost 6 bases and 4 bases, there was a span of 18 bases. The CDR3 sequence is 15 residues long. The germline V gene encodes CDR1 SGHAT and CDR2 FQNNGV. Drawing the rest from reference TRBV11-2 and TRBJ1-1, the complete variable domain is EAGVAQSPRYKIIEKRQSVAFWCNPISGHATLYWYQQILGQGPKLLIQFQNNGVVDDSQLPKDRFSAERLKGVDSTLKIQPAKLEDSAVYLCASSPGLPLGTEAFFGQGTRLTVV.